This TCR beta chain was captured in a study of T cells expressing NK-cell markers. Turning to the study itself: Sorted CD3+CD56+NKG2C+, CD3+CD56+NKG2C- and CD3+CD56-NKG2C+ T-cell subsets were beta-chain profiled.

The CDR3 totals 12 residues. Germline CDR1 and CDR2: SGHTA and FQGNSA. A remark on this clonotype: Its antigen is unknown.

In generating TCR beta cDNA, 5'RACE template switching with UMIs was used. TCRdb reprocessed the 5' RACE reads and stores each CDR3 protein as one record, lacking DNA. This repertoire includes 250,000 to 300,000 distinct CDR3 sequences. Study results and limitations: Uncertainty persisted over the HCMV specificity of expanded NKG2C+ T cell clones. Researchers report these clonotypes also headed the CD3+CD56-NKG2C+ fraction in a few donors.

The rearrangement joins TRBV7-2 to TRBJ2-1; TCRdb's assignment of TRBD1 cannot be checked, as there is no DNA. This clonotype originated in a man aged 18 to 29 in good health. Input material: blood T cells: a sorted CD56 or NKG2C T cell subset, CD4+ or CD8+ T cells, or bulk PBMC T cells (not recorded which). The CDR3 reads CASRLDSPRRFF. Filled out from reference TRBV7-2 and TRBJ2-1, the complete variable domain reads GAGVSQSPSNKVTEKGKDVELRCDPISGHTALYWYRQSLGQGLEFLIYFQGNSAPDKSGLPSDRFSAERTGGSVSTLTIQRTQQEDSAVYLCASRLDSPRRFFGPGTRLTVL.